The next 32 T cell receptor beta chains were all read from a single sample in a study of control samples from healthy donors and cancer patients. Assay used: immunoSEQ multiplex PCR; TCRdb lists only in-frame clones, some missing. The table has approximately 40,000 clones, roughly 77% seen once. The sample consisted of formalin-fixed, paraffin-embedded tissue. The receptor source for this set is a male donor with melanoma.

The V gene is TRBV6-5, the J gene TRBJ2-2; 7 bases are shared with TRBD1. Germline V gene sequence: CDR1 MNHEY, CDR2 SVGAGI. J gave up 2 bases and V 7 bases, and 4 bases lay outside the gene matches. CDR3 size: 14 residues. CDR3 protein: CASKGQLNTGELFF. CDR3 DNA sequence: TGTGCCAGCAAGGGACAGCTTAACACCGGGGAGCTGTTTTTT.

The chain links TRBV29-1 to TRBJ2-5, with TRBD1 matching over 8 bases. The CDR3 is 12 residues long. Germline CDR1 is SQVTM and CDR2 is ANQGSEA. V trimming: 3 bases; J trimming: 5 bases; junction bases outside the gene matches: 2. CDR3: CSVDRGRETQYF. The CDR3 DNA sequence: TGCAGCGTTGACAGGGGGCGGGAGACCCAGTACTTC.

The chain couples TRBV2 to TRBJ2-1, with TRBD2 matching over 9 bases. The CDR3 is made up of 15 amino acids. The germline V gene encodes CDR1 SNHLY and CDR2 FYNNEI. V was pared by 6 bases and J by 9 bases, with 12 bases of the junction left unmatched. The CDR3 nucleotides read TGTGCCAGCAGAACACTGGCGGGAGGGCCGGGTGAGCAGTTCTTC. This encodes CASRTLAGGPGEQFF.

The chain links TRBV6-2 or TRBV6-3 to TRBJ2-2; 10 bases align to TRBD2. Trimming cost V 6 bases and J 4 bases; bases outside gene matches: 5. The CDR3 contains 15 residues. CDR1 MNHEY and CDR2 SVGEGT come from the germline V gene. This CDR3 reads CASSQRLAGTGELFF. The CDR3, as DNA: TGTGCCAGCAGCCAAAGACTAGCGGGCACCGGGGAGCTGTTTTTT.

The V call is TRBV7-2, the J call TRBJ2-3, with D perhaps TRBD2 (6 bases). Germline loops: CDR1 SGHTA, CDR2 FQGNSA. The CDR3 is made up of 17 amino acids. Trimming shortened V by 0 bases and J by 5 bases, and 18 bases separated the two germline ends. The CDR3 sequence is CASSLALVAVGRDTQYF. CDR3 sequence (DNA): TGTGCCAGCAGCTTAGCGCTGGTAGCGGTGGGGAGAGATACGCAGTATTTT. The full variable domain, its missing parts supplied by reference TRBV7-2 and TRBJ2-3, is GAGVSQSPSNKVTEKGKDVELRCDPISGHTALYWYRQSLGQGLEFLIYFQGNSAPDKSGLPSDRFSAERTGGSVSTLTIQRTQQEDSAVYLCASSLALVAVGRDTQYFGPGTRLTVL.

By share of the sample, this clone is medium-sized. The CDR3 spells CASSQLYRGTQYF. The CDR3 nucleotides are TGTGCCAGCAGCCAGCTTTACCGGGGGACCCAGTACTTC. V is TRBV3-1 (or the pseudogene TRBV3-2) and J is TRBJ2-5; D might be TRBD2 (5 bases). Germline CDR1 and CDR2: LGHDT and YNNKEL (reference sequence). Trimming pared 3 bases from V and 7 bases from J, leaving 12 bases between. CDR3 length: 13 residues.

This chain connects TRBV27 to TRBJ2-5; 8 nucleotides match TRBD1. The germline CDR1 and CDR2 sequences are MNHEY and SMNVEV (reference sequence). Trimming removed 5 bases from V and 2 bases from J; junction bases left unmatched: 16. There are 18 residues in the CDR3. CDR3 bases: TGTGCCAGCAGTCCCGACTACAGGGGGGCCTTCGATCAAGAGACCCAGTACTTC. Amino acid sequence: CASSPDYRGAFDQETQYF.

This chain joins TRBV7-9 and TRBJ2-3; possibly TRBD2 for D (6 bases). The V end was cut by 5 bases, the J end by 2 bases, with 14 bases between. This CDR3 is built from 15 residues. Germline V gene lookup returns CDR1 SEHNR and CDR2 FQNEAQ (reference sequence). The DNA of the CDR3 is TGTGCCAGCAGCCCCCAGGGAGGAAACACAGATACGCAGTATTTT. It is translated as CASSPQGGNTDTQYF.

This clone has at least ten counts. V gene TRBV28 combines with J gene TRBJ1-1; the D gene is possibly TRBD1 (5 bases). Germline V CDR1 and CDR2: MDHEN, SYDVKM. The ends were cut back, 4 bases at V and 0 bases at J, with 9 bases in the middle. The CDR3 covers 14 residues. The CDR3 loop reads CASSYLTVNTEAFF. In DNA, the CDR3 is TGTGCCAGCAGTTATTTGACAGTGAACACTGAAGCTTTCTTT.

V usage is TRBV7-8 and J usage is TRBJ2-1; D is possibly TRBD1 (6 bases). The germline V gene encodes CDR1 SGHVS and CDR2 FQNEAQ. The germline V and J ends were trimmed by 5 bases and 12 bases, with 14 bases remaining between them. The CDR3 totals 12 residues. The CDR3 nucleotides are TGTGCCAGCAGCCGGACACAGGGTGGGCAGTTCTTC. It codes for CASSRTQGGQFF.

J is TRBJ2-2 and V is TRBV29-1; the D is unclear. Germline assignment: CDR1 SQVTM and CDR2 ANQGSEA. The CDR3 totals 12 residues. The V and J ends lost 4 bases and 5 bases respectively, with 8 bases between them. In DNA form, the CDR3 reads TGCAGCGTTGGTCGGCAGACCGGGGAGCTGTTTTTT. Translating it yields CSVGRQTGELFF.

CDR3 amino acids: CASSETSGSREQFF. Written as DNA, the CDR3 is TGTGCCAGCAGTGAAACTAGCGGGAGTAGGGAGCAGTTCTTC. V is TRBV2 and J is TRBJ2-1; 11 bases are a match to TRBD2. Looked up from germline, CDR1 is SNHLY and CDR2 is FYNNEI. Trimming removed 2 bases from V and 10 bases from J; junction bases left unmatched: 4. The CDR3 consists of 14 residues. The whole variable domain, filled in from reference TRBV2 and TRBJ2-1, reads EPEVTQTPSHQVTQMGQEVILRCVPISNHLYFYWYRQILGQKVEFLVSFYNNEISEKSEIFDDQFSVERPDGSNFTLKIRSTKLEDSAMYFCASSETSGSREQFFGPGTRLTVL.

This rearrangement joins TRBV19 to TRBJ1-2; weak D call: TRBD1 (6 bases). Germline V gene data show CDR1 as LNHDA and CDR2 as SQIVND (reference sequence). V dropped 3 bases and J dropped 4 bases, with 6 bases sitting between them. This CDR3 is built from 12 residues. CDR3: CASSMDSYGYTF. The CDR3 DNA follows: TGTGCCAGTAGTATGGACAGCTATGGCTACACCTTC.

The rearrangement links TRBV24-1 to TRBJ2-1; 10 bases line up with TRBD2. Looked up from germline, CDR1 is KGHDR and CDR2 is SFDVKD. CDR3 length: 15 amino acids. The V gene end was trimmed by 6 bases and the J gene end by 8 bases; junction bases not matched to a gene: 9. CDR3: CATSLSGRASYEQFF. For the CDR3, the DNA is TGTGCCACCAGTTTGAGCGGGAGGGCCTCGTATGAGCAGTTCTTC.

The rearrangement joins TRBV5-1 to TRBJ2-6; perhaps TRBD1 as D (5 bases). The CDR3 loop spans 13 amino acids. Germline V gene data show CDR1 as SGHRS and CDR2 as YFSETQ. The V and J ends lost 4 bases and 4 bases respectively, with 6 bases between them. This CDR3 is CASSQGGANVLTF. The CDR3, as DNA: TGCGCCAGCAGCCAGGGAGGGGCCAACGTCCTGACTTTC.

This chain connects TRBV5-5 to TRBJ2-5; D is perhaps TRBD1 (5 bases). V lost 6 bases, J lost 5 bases, and 5 bases lay in between. The length of the CDR3 is 10 residues. CDR1 SGHKS and CDR2 YYEKEE come from the germline V gene (reference sequence). The CDR3 DNA reads as TGTGCCAGCACAGGGGAGACCCAGTACTTC. Its protein is CASTGETQYF.

V gene TRBV29-1 combines with J gene TRBJ1-2, with D possibly TRBD1 on 5 matching bases. Germline-derived CDR1 and CDR2 are SQVTM and ANQGSEA. Trimming stripped 2 bases from V and 5 bases from J, with 12 bases between. The CDR3 has 13 residues. In nucleotides, the CDR3 is TGCAGCGTTGAACTAGCAAAGGGGTATGGCTACACCTTC. Amino acids: CSVELAKGYGYTF.

This clone is labeled as medium-sized. The chain employs TRBV2 and TRBJ2-3, with D maybe TRBD1 (7 bases). The germline V gene has CDR1 SNHLY and CDR2 FYNNEI. The CDR3 runs 16 residues. Trimming took off 5 bases at V and 0 bases at J, with 15 bases between the two ends. CDR3 sequence reads: CASSRSTGTSTDTQYF. As DNA, the CDR3 is TGTGCCAGCAGTCGATCGACAGGGACTAGCACAGATACGCAGTATTTT.

This clone showed up just a few times. The chain links TRBV11-3 to TRBJ2-1, with no clear D. Germline values: CDR1 SGHNT, CDR2 YENEEA. This CDR3 is built from 12 residues. The germline V and J ends were trimmed by 3 bases and 5 bases, with 5 bases remaining between them. The DNA of the CDR3 is TGTGCCAGCAGCTTTTCGAACAATGAGCAGTTCTTC. Its protein product is CASSFSNNEQFF.

This clone has more than one count but fewer than ten. The gene calls are TRBV12-3 or TRBV12-4 and TRBJ1-2; D perhaps matches TRBD1 (5 bases). The CDR3 contains 13 residues. V lost 3 bases, J lost 8 bases, and 13 bases lay in between. CDR3 sequence reads: CASSLVAGIGYTF. CDR3 bases: TGTGCCAGCAGTTTGGTGGCAGGGATAGGCTACACCTTC.

The chain is built from TRBV3-1 (or the pseudogene TRBV3-2) and TRBJ2-7; D may be TRBD2 (5 bases). The length of the CDR3 is 13 residues. Germline V gives CDR1 LGHDT, CDR2 YNNKEL (reference sequence). With 1 base removed from V and 2 bases from J, the gap between germline ends came to 6 bases. Here the CDR3 reads CASSQGGAYEQYF. The CDR3 DNA follows: TGTGCCAGCAGCCAAGGGGGAGCCTACGAGCAGTACTTC.

This chain joins TRBV6-1 and TRBJ2-7; D unresolved. The V gene's germline CDR1 is MNHNS and CDR2 SASEGT. Trimming removed 1 base at V and 12 bases at J, with 10 bases between. The CDR3 is 11 amino acids. CDR3 in amino acids: CASSEEYSRYF. CDR3 nucleotide sequence: TGTGCCAGCAGTGAAGAATATAGCAGGTACTTC.

This chain connects TRBV5-6 to TRBJ2-7; unclear D gene. Per germline, CDR1 SGHDT and CDR2 YYEEEE. The CDR3 runs 14 residues. V gave up 4 bases and J gave up 3 bases, with 14 bases separating them. The CDR3 nucleotides are TGTGCCAGCAGCCCCGGACCCGAAGGCTACGAGCAGTACTTC. It is translated as CASSPGPEGYEQYF.

The chain employs TRBV13 and TRBJ2-3; 8 positions match TRBD1. The germline CDR1 and CDR2 sequences are PRHDT and FYEKMQ (reference sequence). J was trimmed by 5 bases and V by 3 bases; bases with no gene match: 4. CDR3 size: 14 residues. The CDR3: CASSLTGDLDTQYF. CDR3 in DNA: TGTGCCAGCAGCTTGACAGGGGATTTAGATACGCAGTATTTT.

The chain joins TRBV2 to TRBJ2-7; maybe TRBD2 (6 bases). Germline loops: CDR1 SNHLY, CDR2 FYNNEI. Between the trimmed V and J ends, which lost 6 bases and 0 bases, there was a span of 9 bases. This CDR3 is 13 amino acids long. CDR3 protein: CASSGGSSYEQYF. The CDR3 coding sequence is TGTGCCAGCAGCGGGGGTTCCTCCTACGAGCAGTACTTC.

This clone was counted only a few times. The rearrangement joins TRBV5-6 to TRBJ2-3; D may be TRBD2 (6 bases). The CDR3 spans 15 residues. Trimming stripped 2 bases from V and 1 base from J, with 11 bases between. Germline-derived CDR1 and CDR2 are SGHDT and YYEEEE. This chain's CDR3 is CASSFSWGGTDTQYF. The CDR3 coding sequence is TGTGCCAGCAGCTTCTCATGGGGGGGCACAGATACGCAGTATTTT.

The chain employs TRBV6-6 and TRBJ2-3, with 7 bases aligning to TRBD2. V dropped 9 bases and J dropped 8; count of bases not matched to a gene: 11. The CDR3 length is 13 residues. Per the germline V gene, CDR1 is MNHNY and CDR2 is SVGAGI (reference sequence). DNA for the CDR3: TGTGCCAGTAGTGGATCGGGAGGACCTACGCAGTATTTT. Its protein is CASSGSGGPTQYF.

The chain is built from TRBV28 and TRBJ2-2; D is possibly TRBD2 (5 bases). V dropped 1 base and J dropped 5 bases, with 11 bases sitting between them. From germline, CDR1 is MDHEN and CDR2 SYDVKM. CDR3 size: 15 residues. The CDR3 region has the DNA TGTGCCAGCAGTTTATCACCCGGGGTGACCGGGGAGCTGTTTTTT. It codes for CASSLSPGVTGELFF.

The genes are TRBV7-3 and TRBJ2-5; unclear D gene. CDR1 and CDR2 from the germline V gene are SGHTA and FQGTGA. The V end lost 4 bases, the J end lost 5 bases, and 8 bases lay between the germline ends. The CDR3 is 12 amino acids. This CDR3 is CASSSAGETQYF. DNA for the CDR3: TGTGCCAGCAGCTCCGCCGGGGAGACCCAGTACTTC.

The chain couples TRBV28 to TRBJ2-7; 11 positions agree with TRBD2. This CDR3 contains 15 residues. CDR1 is MDHEN, CDR2 SYDVKM, per germline. With 5 bases clipped from V and 4 bases from J, the junction kept 7 bases outside the gene matches. This CDR3 reads CASSVAGGPGYEQYF. The CDR3 nucleotides read TGTGCCAGCAGTGTAGCGGGAGGGCCAGGGTACGAGCAGTACTTC.

In its sample, this clone was seen many times. The chain recombines TRBV2 with TRBJ2-3; D not certain. CDR1 SNHLY and CDR2 FYNNEI come from the germline V gene. The CDR3 sequence is 16 residues long. V gave up 8 bases and J gave up 3 bases, with 21 bases separating them. The CDR3 is CASGFNLRTKTDTQYF. The DNA of the CDR3 is TGTGCCAGCGGGTTTAACCTCCGCACGAAAACAGATACGCAGTATTTT. The full variable domain, with the rest looked up from reference TRBV2 and TRBJ2-3, is EPEVTQTPSHQVTQMGQEVILRCVPISNHLYFYWYRQILGQKVEFLVSFYNNEISEKSEIFDDQFSVERPDGSNFTLKIRSTKLEDSAMYFCASGFNLRTKTDTQYFGPGTRLTVL.

The chain carries TRBV24-1 and TRBJ1-4, with TRBD1 as a possible D gene (6 bases). V dropped 11 bases and J dropped 7 bases, with 16 bases sitting between them. CDR1 is KGHDR, CDR2 SFDVKD, per germline. The length of the CDR3 is 13 residues. The CDR3: CASKGGRSEKLFF. In DNA form, the CDR3 reads TGTGCCAGCAAGGGGGGAAGGAGTGAAAAACTGTTTTTT.